These 2 T cell receptor beta chains originate from one sample sequenced in a study of blood T cell repertoires in COVID-19. Measured with immunoSEQ multiplex PCR; TCRdb has only the in-frame clones, and not every one. The profile shows about 350,000 clones, approximately 90% of them singletons. Material for sequencing was peripheral blood. Receptor source: a woman between 18 and 29 years old who had recovered from COVID-19.

The genes are TRBV4-1 and TRBJ1-3; D is unclear. The CDR3 has 20 residues. CDR1 is MGHRA, CDR2 YSYEKL, per germline. Trimming removed 3 bases from V and 1 base from J, with 25 bases in between. The CDR3 DNA sequence: TGCGCCAGCAGCCATCAAGATGGGTCGGTGACCGCGGGGTCTGGAAACACCATATATTTT. The encoded protein is CASSHQDGSVTAGSGNTIYF.

The chain links TRBV7-2 to TRBJ2-1, with TRBD1 as a possible D gene (6 bases). The germline V gene encodes CDR1 SGHTA and CDR2 FQGNSA. V shed 5 bases and J shed 3 bases, with 14 bases lying between them. The CDR3 has 15 residues. In DNA form, the CDR3 reads TGTGCCAGCAGCCTCACCCGGGACAACTACAATGAGCAGTTCTTC. Amino acids: CASSLTRDNYNEQFF.